A selection of T cell receptor beta chains follows, all from one sample in a study of T cells in Graves' hyperthyroidism and ophthalmopathy. TCRdb analysed the multiplex PCR reads with MiXCR anew, one entry per CDR3 protein. In the table there are hundreds of thousands of distinct CDR3 sequences, approximately 15% of which are singletons. Sequencing was carried out using blood. These receptors all stem from a woman aged 40 to 50 with Graves' ophthalmopathy. Each CDR3 is given with its conserved first and last residue. D genes are given only for firm matches. Rows give clone size only sometimes, using once, few, many, or a class for an expanded clone.

j_call	clone_size	d_call	v_call	cdr3_aa
TRBJ2-7	-	TRBD2	TRBV11-2	CASSGRTSGSSYEQYF
TRBJ1-3	many	-	TRBV7-2	CASSLAIGNTIYF
TRBJ2-5	many	-	TRBV12-3/TRBV12-4	CASRSSWGETQETQYF
TRBJ2-5	many	TRBD2	TRBV6-1	CASSDPGTSWETQYF
TRBJ2-3	-	-	TRBV9	CASSVRHESDAQYF
TRBJ2-5	many	TRBD2	TRBV11-2	CASSSLAGGRETQYF
TRBJ2-7	many	TRBD1	TRBV30	CAWSVQGVYEQYF
TRBJ1-5	many	TRBD1	TRBV4-2	CASSHGTGGDQPQHF
TRBJ2-2	many	TRBD2	TRBV6-1	CASTLAGNTGELFF
TRBJ2-7	many	TRBD1	TRBV6-2/TRBV6-3	CASRPLQGRPYEQYF
TRBJ2-7	many	TRBD2	TRBV30	CAWRDPSGPYEQYF
TRBJ1-1	many	-	TRBV15	CATSRDGGLNTEAFF
TRBJ2-2	many	TRBD2	TRBV5-6	CASSSLTSGSSTGELFF
TRBJ2-5	-	-	TRBV6-1	CASSGHTRSLLETQYF
TRBJ2-7	-	-	TRBV3-1	CASSRGGIGYEQYF
TRBJ2-5	few	-	TRBV11-2	CASSLGRSAPLQETQYF
TRBJ1-5	many	-	TRBV6-1	CASSVFRNNQPQHF
TRBJ2-7	many	-	TRBV15	CATSLDSGSYEQYF
TRBJ2-7	-	-	TRBV14	CASSQDGGPYEQYF
TRBJ1-5	few	TRBD1	TRBV12-3/TRBV12-4	CASSKNPTGGNQPQHF
TRBJ2-7	many	-	TRBV28	CASSNPGSPGLKQYF
TRBJ2-7	many	-	TRBV12-3/TRBV12-4	CASSTRDSAGYEQYF
TRBJ2-7	many	TRBD2	TRBV5-1	CASSLRTSGVSYEQYF
TRBJ1-2	many	TRBD1	TRBV19	CASSTTGVGGYTF
TRBJ2-2	few	TRBD1	TRBV13	CASSSRQGVDTGELFF
TRBJ2-7	many	TRBD1	TRBV27	CASRQGAGSPYEQYF
TRBJ1-5	few	-	TRBV19	CASSKGTGDGPQHF
TRBJ2-3	few	TRBD2	TRBV6-2/TRBV6-3	CASSYTSSGSTDTQYF
TRBJ2-7	many	-	TRBV7-2	CASSQTGLSSYEQYF
TRBJ2-4	many	TRBD1	TRBV10-3	CAIIRTGFPPNIQYF